The 20 T cell receptor beta chains below come from one sample, sequenced in a study of response to subunit inactivated influenza vaccine. TCRdb fed the RT-PCR reads into MiXCR, producing one record per CDR3 protein. The sample includes about 500,000 distinct CDR3 sequences, 16% seen only once; the top ten take roughly 3%. The material was CD4+ T cells sorted from PBMCs, obtained around 25 months after vaccination. The source is a man aged 50 to 69 who received an inactivated influenza vaccine.

A few counts support this clonotype. The chain joins TRBV18 to TRBJ2-5; D call uncertain. The germline gives CDR1 KGHSH, CDR2 LQKENI. V was clipped by 3 bases and J by 3 bases, with 14 bases between them. The CDR3 has 15 amino acids. CDR3 residues: CASSPREFSKETQYF. The CDR3 DNA follows: TGTGCCAGCTCACCCCGCGAATTTTCTAAAGAGACCCAGTACTTC.

In this sample, this clonotype turned up a few times. CDR3: CASSHRLYQETQYF. The CDR3, as DNA: TGTGCCAGCAGCCACAGGTTATACCAAGAGACCCAGTACTTC. The V gene is TRBV7-6, the J gene TRBJ2-5; D possibly corresponds to TRBD1 (5 bases). From germline, CDR1 is SGHVS and CDR2 FNYEAQ. V lost 5 bases and J 0 bases, leaving 10 bases between the germline ends. This CDR3 comprises 14 residues.

This clonotype was seen only a few times. The chain recombines TRBV2 with TRBJ1-2, with unresolved D. Germline-derived CDR1 and CDR2 are SNHLY and FYNNEI. CDR3 length equals 13 residues. V was pared by 11 bases and J by 1 base, with 14 bases between. As DNA, the CDR3 is TGTGCCGGCCGAGGTTTGGATAACTATGGCTACACCTTC. It encodes CAGRGLDNYGYTF.

There are a few counts of this clonotype. The chain uses TRBV12-3 or TRBV12-4 and TRBJ2-7, with 7 bases that match TRBD1. The CDR3 has 14 amino acids. V lost 5 bases and J lost 6; bases outside the gene matches: 10. Written as DNA, the CDR3 is TGTGCCAGCAGTCAGGACAGGCAGGGGCTCGAGCAGTACTTC. This translates into CASSQDRQGLEQYF.

This clonotype showed up just a few times. The chain carries TRBV6-2 or TRBV6-3 and TRBJ2-3, with 9 bases lining up with TRBD1. Per the germline V gene, CDR1 is MNHEY and CDR2 is SVGEGT. V shed 6 bases and J 2 bases; nucleotides not matched to a gene: 9. CDR3 length equals 16 residues. CDR3 loop: CASSNKGTGYTDTQYF. Here the CDR3 DNA reads TGTGCCAGCAGCAACAAAGGGACAGGGTACACAGATACGCAGTATTTT.

The gene calls are TRBV5-6 and TRBJ1-1, with D possibly being TRBD1 (5 bases). This CDR3 comprises 14 residues. The V gene lost 2 bases and the J gene lost 3 bases, with 11 bases spanning the gap. Germline CDR1 is SGHDT and CDR2 is YYEEEE. The CDR3 protein is CASSFGTRDTEAFF. The CDR3 coding sequence is TGTGCCAGCAGCTTTGGGACTCGGGACACTGAAGCTTTCTTT.

CDR3 nucleotide sequence: TGTGCCAGCAGCCAGATGACGCTCTACGAGCAGTACTTC. As protein: CASSQMTLYEQYF. The chain is built from TRBV3-1 and TRBJ2-7, with D unresolved. Trimming left V 3 bases short and J 3 bases short, with 9 bases between. CDR1 is LGHDT and CDR2 is YNNKEL in the germline V gene (reference sequence). This CDR3 is built from 13 residues.

This clonotype was recorded many times. The chain couples TRBV4-3 to TRBJ1-1; possibly TRBD1 for D (5 bases). V was cut by 1 base and J by 3 bases, with 9 bases left in between. In germline, CDR1 is LGHNA, CDR2 YSLEER. This CDR3 has 14 residues. The CDR3 DNA reads TGCGCCAGCAGCCAAGTACGAGGGGACACTGAAGCTTTCTTT. Protein sequence: CASSQVRGDTEAFF.

This clonotype was recorded a few times. The chain uses TRBV4-1 and TRBJ1-5, with 9 bases aligning to TRBD1. The V segment lost 0 bases and the J segment 8 bases; nucleotides outside the gene matches: 8. Germline V gene lookup returns CDR1 MGHRA and CDR2 YSYEKL. The CDR3 totals 16 residues. The CDR3 nucleotides are TGCGCCAGCAGCCAAGATCCGGGGACAGGGAAGGAGCCCCAGCATTTT. It is translated as CASSQDPGTGKEPQHF.

At least ten counts were recorded for this clonotype. The V gene is TRBV7-2, the J gene TRBJ2-1; D is unclear. With 1 base removed from V and 10 bases from J, the gap between germline ends came to 11 bases. Germline CDR1 and CDR2: SGHTA and FQGNSA. This CDR3 has 13 amino acids. The CDR3 region has the DNA TGTGCCAGCAGCTTAGAATCTTTCCAAGAGCAGTTCTTC. As protein: CASSLESFQEQFF.

There are many counts of this clonotype. The chain carries TRBV5-1 and TRBJ2-7; a possible D gene is TRBD1 (5 bases). The CDR3 totals 14 residues. CDR1 and CDR2 from the germline V gene are SGHRS and YFSETQ. Deletions cut 0 bases from V and 4 bases from J, with 11 bases between. CDR3: CASSLGTQAYEQYF. The CDR3 DNA reads TGCGCCAGCAGCTTGGGGACACAAGCGTACGAGCAGTACTTC.

This rearrangement joins TRBV6-1 to TRBJ2-3, with D possibly matching TRBD1 (6 bases). Germline V gene lookup returns CDR1 MNHNS and CDR2 SASEGT. The CDR3 consists of 15 residues. V lost 3 bases and J 0 bases, leaving 10 bases between the germline ends. CDR3 DNA sequence: TGTGCCAGCAGTGAGCCGGGACAAAGCACAGATACGCAGTATTTT. Translated: CASSEPGQSTDTQYF.

This clonotype occurred many times. The V and J genes are TRBV5-1 and TRBJ2-3; D call uncertain. The ends were cut back, 4 bases at V and 2 bases at J, with 14 bases in the middle. The germline V gene has CDR1 SGHRS and CDR2 YFSETQ. This CDR3 is built from 15 residues. As DNA, the CDR3 is TGCGCCAGCAGCCCCGGGCTTTTAGTCACAGATACGCAGTATTTT. This encodes CASSPGLLVTDTQYF.

The sample holds a few counts of this clonotype. In DNA form, the CDR3 reads TGCGCCAGCAGCTTGGCCCGACAGGGCTACAATGAGCAGTTCTTC. As protein: CASSLARQGYNEQFF. The rearrangement uses TRBV5-1 and TRBJ2-1, with TRBD1 matching over 7 bases. This CDR3 has 15 residues. Trimming cost V 0 bases and J 3 bases; bases outside gene matches: 3. CDR1 SGHRS and CDR2 YFSETQ come from the germline V gene. Combining the CDR3 with reference TRBV5-1 and TRBJ2-1 gives the whole variable domain KAGVTQTPRYLIKTRGQQVTLSCSPISGHRSVSWYQQTPGQGLQFLFEYFSETQRNKGNFPGRFSGRQFSNSRSEMNVSTLELGDSALYLCASSLARQGYNEQFFGPGTRLTVL.

V and J are TRBV20-1 and TRBJ2-7; 12 bases align to TRBD1. The V segment lost 3 bases and the J segment 7 bases; nucleotides outside the gene matches: 10. This CDR3 spans 15 amino acids. The germline CDR1 and CDR2 sequences are DFQATT and SNEGSKA (reference sequence). CDR3 DNA: TGCAGTGCTAGGGGAACGGGACAGGGGGCGGGGGAGCAGTACTTC. The encoded protein is CSARGTGQGAGEQYF.

CDR3 sequence (DNA): TGTGCCAGCAGCCGAAACTCACCGGGAAACACCATATATTTT. Amino acid sequence: CASSRNSPGNTIYF. The chain couples TRBV7-9 to TRBJ1-3; D gene uncertain. Germline-derived CDR1 and CDR2 are SEHNR and FQNEAQ (reference sequence). V was trimmed by 5 bases and J by 4 bases, leaving 12 bases between them. The length of the CDR3 is 14 residues. The whole variable domain, filled in from reference TRBV7-9 and TRBJ1-3, reads DTGVSQNPRHKITKRGQNVTFRCDPISEHNRLYWYRQTLGQGPEFLTYFQNEAQLEKSRLLSDRFSAERPKGSFSTLEIQRTEQGDSAMYLCASSRNSPGNTIYFGEGSWLTVV.

This clonotype was counted only a few times. The rearrangement uses TRBV30 and TRBJ2-3, with D possibly being TRBD2 (7 bases). V shed 5 bases and J shed 4 bases, with 16 bases lying between them. The CDR3 consists of 14 residues. Per the germline V gene, CDR1 is GTSNPN and CDR2 is SVGIG (reference sequence). CDR3 coding DNA: TGTGCCTGGGATTATAGGGGGGGTTCAGATACGCAGTATTTT. It translates to CAWDYRGGSDTQYF.

This clonotype was seen repeatedly, ten times or more. V is TRBV5-1 and J is TRBJ2-7; D possibly uses TRBD1 or TRBD2 (5 bases each). The V gene's germline CDR1 is SGHRS and CDR2 YFSETQ. The CDR3 contains 17 residues. V was shortened by 4 bases and J by 3 bases, with 23 bases between the two germline ends. DNA for the CDR3: TGCGCCAGCAGCAGAGACCTCGCCAACATGGGGGTCTACGAGCAGTACTTC. Its translation: CASSRDLANMGVYEQYF.

This clonotype has only a few counts. The genes are TRBV20-1 and TRBJ2-4, with D perhaps matching TRBD1 or TRBD2 (5 bases each). V lost 8 bases and J lost 8, with 13 bases in between. CDR1 and CDR2 from the germline V gene are DFQATT and SNEGSKA (reference sequence). This CDR3 region has 11 residues. CDR3 protein: CSPSQGDIQYF. CDR3 bases: TGCAGTCCCAGTCAGGGAGACATTCAGTACTTC.

The chain employs TRBV7-2 and TRBJ2-2; 8 bases are a match to TRBD1. CDR1 and CDR2 from the germline V gene are SGHTA and FQGNSA. V lost 2 bases and J lost 7; bases outside the gene matches: 6. The CDR3 contains 15 residues. The CDR3: CASSLPGGAGGELFF. In DNA, the CDR3 is TGTGCCAGCAGCTTACCAGGGGGCGCTGGCGGGGAGCTGTTTTTT.